Below are 21 T cell receptor beta chains sequenced from a single sample in a study of PD-1 blockade in classical Hodgkin lymphoma. Time point given: newly diagnosed, previously untreated cHL patient sample. With magnetic negative selection, CD4+ T cells were purified from PBMCs that had been thawed. The table came from immunoSEQ multiplex PCR; TCRdb's copy has only in-frame clones and leaves some out. The sample lists over 25,000 clones, around 92% occurring once. Source material: CD4+ T cells from blood. The receptors originated from a human donor with classical Hodgkin lymphoma.

V usage is TRBV9 and J usage is TRBJ2-3; D remains ambiguous. The CDR3 spans 14 residues. V was pared by 0 bases and J by 7 bases, with 12 bases between. The germline CDR1 and CDR2 sequences are SGDLS and YYNGEE. The CDR3 region is CASSVGVREHTQYF. The CDR3 DNA sequence: TGTGCCAGCAGCGTAGGAGTCCGCGAGCATACGCAGTATTTT. Full variable domain (missing parts from reference TRBV9 and TRBJ2-3): DSGVTQTPKHLITATGQRVTLRCSPRSGDLSVYWYQQSLDQGLQFLIQYYNGEERAKGNILERFSAQQFPDLHSELNLSSLELGDSALYFCASSVGVREHTQYFGPGTRLTVL.

This chain joins TRBV30 and TRBJ2-5, with unresolved D. The germline CDR1 and CDR2 sequences are GTSNPN and SVGIG (reference sequence). V was trimmed by 0 bases and J by 5 bases, leaving 4 bases between them. The CDR3 is made up of 11 amino acids. CDR3 region: CAWSVGETQYF. CDR3 in DNA: TGTGCCTGGAGTGTGGGGGAGACCCAGTACTTC.

This sequence joins TRBV7-2 and TRBJ2-1, with TRBD2 as a possible D gene (5 bases). V lost 5 bases and J lost 6, with 17 bases in between. The CDR3 is 15 amino acids. Germline CDR1 SGHTA, CDR2 FQGNSA. The chain's CDR3 is CASSPPLGLANEQFF. The DNA of the CDR3 is TGTGCCAGCAGCCCCCCCCTCGGACTCGCCAATGAGCAGTTCTTC.

The CDR3 loop is CSVAGSSYEQYF. The CDR3 nucleotides read TGCAGCGTTGCAGGGAGCTCCTACGAGCAGTACTTC. The chain recombines TRBV29-1 with TRBJ2-7; either TRBD1 or TRBD2 may fit D (5 bases each). Germline V CDR1 and CDR2: SQVTM, ANQGSEA. Trimming removed 4 bases from V and 0 bases from J, with 7 bases in between. The length of the CDR3 is 12 residues.

The chain employs TRBV7-2 and TRBJ1-6; 9 bases map to TRBD1. This CDR3 is built from 16 residues. The germline CDR1 and CDR2 sequences are SGHTA and FQGNSA. J was trimmed by 7 bases and V by 0 bases; bases with no gene match: 4. CDR3 DNA sequence: TGTGCCAGCAGCTTAGCGGGGACAGGGAACAATTCACCCCTCCACTTT. This sequence encodes CASSLAGTGNNSPLHF.

The rearrangement links TRBV19 to TRBJ2-5; possibly TRBD1 or TRBD2 for D (6 bases each). There are 16 residues in the CDR3. Germline CDR1 LNHDA, CDR2 SQIVND (reference sequence). The V gene lost 5 bases and the J gene lost 5 bases, with 21 bases spanning the gap. DNA for the CDR3: TGTGCCAGTAGTCCCCGTCTTAGCGGAGGGGGGGAGACCCAGTACTTC. It codes for CASSPRLSGGGETQYF.

The rearrangement uses TRBV9 and TRBJ2-4, with TRBD2 matching 10 bases. Germline-derived CDR1 and CDR2 are SGDLS and YYNGEE. The CDR3 contains 16 residues. Losses at the gene ends were 4 bases for V and 0 bases for J; bases not matched to a gene: 4. The CDR3 DNA is TGTGCCAGCAGCCCCAGCGGGAGGGGAGCCAAAAACATTCAGTACTTC. Amino acids: CASSPSGRGAKNIQYF. Complete variable domain (other parts from reference TRBV9 and TRBJ2-4): DSGVTQTPKHLITATGQRVTLRCSPRSGDLSVYWYQQSLDQGLQFLIQYYNGEERAKGNILERFSAQQFPDLHSELNLSSLELGDSALYFCASSPSGRGAKNIQYFGAGTRLSVL.

This clone has a single count. The chain employs TRBV7-2 and TRBJ1-4; 7 bases match TRBD1. Trimming at V came to 0 bases and at J to 7 bases, leaving 11 bases not matched to a gene. The CDR3 is made up of 17 amino acids. The germline V gene has CDR1 SGHTA and CDR2 FQGNSA. CDR3 bases: TGTGCCAGCAGCTTAGCAGGGGGCGCAGGGGTCGGTGAAAAACTGTTTTTT. This translates into CASSLAGGAGVGEKLFF. Drawing the rest from reference TRBV7-2 and TRBJ1-4, the complete variable domain is GAGVSQSPSNKVTEKGKDVELRCDPISGHTALYWYRQSLGQGLEFLIYFQGNSAPDKSGLPSDRFSAERTGGSVSTLTIQRTQQEDSAVYLCASSLAGGAGVGEKLFFGSGTQLSVL.

The genes are TRBV27 and TRBJ2-6, with no clear D. Germline CDR1 is MNHEY and CDR2 is SMNVEV (reference sequence). This CDR3 is built from 15 residues. Trimming left V 1 base short and J 0 bases short, with 4 bases between. Written as DNA, the CDR3 is TGTGCCAGCAGTTTATGGTCCTCTGGGGCCAACGTCCTGACTTTC. Its translation: CASSLWSSGANVLTF.

This chain links TRBV5-4 with TRBJ1-5; no clear D. The CDR3 contains 14 residues. Germline CDR1 and CDR2: SGHNT and YYREEE (reference sequence). Trimming removed 4 bases from V and 1 base from J, with 9 bases in between. The CDR3 spells CASSDGRSNQPQHF. The CDR3 region has the DNA TGTGCCAGCAGCGACGGCAGGAGCAATCAGCCCCAGCATTTT.

The V and J genes are TRBV6-1 and TRBJ1-5; D is undetermined. The CDR3 sequence is 14 residues long. V lost 0 bases and J lost 5, with 8 bases in between. Germline V CDR1 and CDR2: MNHNS, SASEGT. The DNA of the CDR3 is TGTGCCAGCAGTGAAGCCAACGCCCATCAGCCCCAGCATTTT. Amino acids: CASSEANAHQPQHF.

The sample holds a few counts of this clone. The rearrangement uses TRBV28 and TRBJ1-5, with 7 bases identical to TRBD1. CDR1 is MDHEN, CDR2 SYDVKM, per germline. V gave up 5 bases and J gave up 2 bases; unmatched junction bases: 6. This CDR3 is 15 amino acids long. CDR3: CASSGQATGNQPQHF. The CDR3 DNA sequence: TGTGCCAGCAGTGGACAGGCGACGGGCAATCAGCCCCAGCATTTT.

The chain combines TRBV6-1 with TRBJ2-1; D might be TRBD1 (5 bases). Germline V gene sequence: CDR1 MNHNS, CDR2 SASEGT. V gave up 6 bases and J gave up 2 bases, with 14 bases separating them. The CDR3 is made up of 15 amino acids. The CDR3 DNA sequence: TGTGCCAGCAGCCCCCAGGGCCAGCCCTACAATGAGCAGTTCTTC. This codes for CASSPQGQPYNEQFF.

V is TRBV29-1 and J is TRBJ2-7; 9 positions match TRBD1. CDR3 length: 13 residues. V lost 6 bases, J lost 3 bases, and 6 bases stayed unmatched. Germline CDR1 reads SQVTM; CDR2 reads ANQGSEA. CDR3 sequence (DNA): TGCAGCGTGGGACAGGGATTCATCTACGAGCAGTACTTC. It yields the protein CSVGQGFIYEQYF.

This clone has a single count. The chain joins TRBV18 to TRBJ1-3; D perhaps matches TRBD1 (5 bases). Germline V gene sequence: CDR1 KGHSH, CDR2 LQKENI. Trimming cost V 1 base and J 1 base, with 17 bases left between them. The CDR3 has 18 residues. CDR3 in amino acids: CASSPLVGTVPSGNTIYF. The CDR3 DNA sequence: TGTGCCAGCTCACCACTTGTTGGGACTGTCCCTTCTGGAAACACCATATATTTT.

The V gene is TRBV5-1, the J gene TRBJ2-5; 8 bases map to TRBD1. Per germline, CDR1 SGHRS and CDR2 YFSETQ. With V trimmed by 4 bases and J by 5 bases, 7 bases remained unmatched. CDR3 length: 14 residues. CDR3 nucleotide sequence: TGCGCCAGCAGCACCCCGGGACAGGTGGAGACCCAGTACTTC. Translation: CASSTPGQVETQYF.

This clone was detected only a few times. This chain links TRBV11-3 with TRBJ2-1; D unresolved. The germline V gene has CDR1 SGHNT and CDR2 YENEEA. This CDR3 spans 13 amino acids. Trimming pared 5 bases from V and 5 bases from J, leaving 10 bases between. CDR3 region: CASSRGRDNEQFF. In DNA, the CDR3 is TGTGCCAGCAGCCGAGGAAGGGACAATGAGCAGTTCTTC.

This clone was detected only once. The rearrangement joins TRBV7-9 to TRBJ1-1; 10 bases are shared with TRBD1. Germline V CDR1 and CDR2: SEHNR, FQNEAQ (reference sequence). Losses at the gene ends were 5 bases for V and 4 bases for J; bases not matched to a gene: 13. This CDR3 comprises 17 residues. The CDR3, as DNA: TGTGCCAGCAGCCGAATAGTGGGGACAGGGGTGATCACTGAAGCTTTCTTT. The encoded protein is CASSRIVGTGVITEAFF.

The chain recombines TRBV7-9 with TRBJ2-3, with D maybe TRBD1 (5 bases). Looked up from germline, CDR1 is SEHNR and CDR2 is FQNEAQ (reference sequence). The CDR3 is made up of 14 amino acids. The V end lost 1 base, the J end lost 6 bases, and 11 bases lay between the germline ends. For the CDR3, the DNA is TGTGCCAGCAGCTTAGATTCCAGGGTGGATACGCAGTATTTT. Encoded protein: CASSLDSRVDTQYF. Drawing the rest from reference TRBV7-9 and TRBJ2-3, the complete variable domain is DTGVSQNPRHKITKRGQNVTFRCDPISEHNRLYWYRQTLGQGPEFLTYFQNEAQLEKSRLLSDRFSAERPKGSFSTLEIQRTEQGDSAMYLCASSLDSRVDTQYFGPGTRLTVL.

This chain links TRBV18 with TRBJ1-2; possibly TRBD1 for D (5 bases). Germline CDR1 is KGHSH and CDR2 is LQKENI. The CDR3 is 14 amino acids. The ends were cut back, 0 bases at V and 4 bases at J, with 9 bases in the middle. CDR3: CASSPPTDSYGYTF. Here the CDR3 DNA reads TGTGCCAGCTCACCACCGACCGACAGCTATGGCTACACCTTC.

This rearrangement joins TRBV2 to TRBJ2-7; a weak D match, TRBD2 (6 bases). V was clipped by 3 bases and J by 5 bases, with 14 bases between them. The germline CDR1 and CDR2 sequences are SNHLY and FYNNEI. CDR3 length: 14 residues. CDR3 nucleotides: TGTGCCAGCAGTGAGCGGAGGGTCGGGCACGAGCAGTACTTC. Amino acids: CASSERRVGHEQYF.